The 12 T cell receptor beta chains given below trace back to one sample, sequenced in a study of CD8 T cells in ankylosing spondylitis. TCRdb passed the 5' RACE reads through MiXCR, listing each CDR3 protein once. This sample has approximately 150,000 distinct CDR3 sequences, with approximately 32% found just once. Sequences were obtained from synovial fluid, either unsorted or a sorted T cell fraction (not recorded which). The source is a male donor with ankylosing spondylitis.

This clonotype was counted between two and nine times. Here the CDR3 reads CASRAGLAGVNEQFF. The CDR3 nucleotides are TGCGCCAGCAGGGCCGGACTAGCGGGGGTCAATGAGCAGTTCTTC. V gene TRBV5-1 combines with J gene TRBJ2-1; 13 positions match TRBD2. Per the germline V gene, CDR1 is SGHRS and CDR2 is YFSETQ. CDR3 length equals 15 residues. Unmatched junction bases numbered 5, after V lost 5 bases and J lost 6 bases.

In its sample, this clonotype was seen many times. In nucleotides, the CDR3 is TGTGCCAGCAGCTCCCGCCGGGGTGAGCAGTTCTTC. This codes for CASSSRRGEQFF. The rearrangement uses TRBV5-6 and TRBJ2-1; possible D gene TRBD2, 5 bases. The V end was cut by 3 bases, the J end by 9 bases, with 10 bases between. This CDR3 has 12 residues. Germline loops: CDR1 SGHDT, CDR2 YYEEEE.

This chain connects TRBV2 to TRBJ2-7; perhaps D is TRBD1 or TRBD2 (5 bases each). The CDR3 has 13 residues. Germline CDR1 SNHLY, CDR2 FYNNEI. Trimming left V 5 bases short and J 3 bases short, with 11 bases between. The CDR3 nucleotides are TGTGCCAGCAGTTCCGGGGACCACTACGAGCAGTACTTC. Protein sequence: CASSSGDHYEQYF.

J is TRBJ1-6 and V is TRBV7-8; possibly TRBD1 for D (6 bases). Trimming left V 3 bases short and J 7 bases short, with 10 bases between. The CDR3 sequence is 14 residues long. Germline-derived CDR1 and CDR2 are SGHVS and FQNEAQ. The CDR3 region is CASSLERGNSPLHF. As DNA, the CDR3 is TGTGCCAGCAGCTTGGAAAGGGGGAATTCACCCCTCCACTTT.

This clonotype was observed many times. Here the CDR3 DNA reads TGTGCCAGCAGCCCCGGGACAGGGGGTAGTGAAAAACTGTTTTTT. Protein sequence: CASSPGTGGSEKLFF. This chain joins TRBV12-3 or TRBV12-4 and TRBJ1-4; 11 bases are shared with TRBD1. The J segment lost 7 bases and the V segment lost 6 bases, leaving 7 bases of the junction unmatched. This CDR3 spans 15 amino acids.

This clonotype was seen ten or more times. The chain uses TRBV4-1 and TRBJ2-3; D is possibly TRBD1 (6 bases). CDR3 size: 15 residues. V was trimmed by 3 bases and J by 2 bases, leaving 12 bases between them. Germline values: CDR1 MGHRA, CDR2 YSYEKL. CDR3 nucleotide sequence: TGCGCCAGCAGCCATGCACAGGGCGCCACAGATACGCAGTATTTT. Amino acid sequence: CASSHAQGATDTQYF.

This clonotype was counted a few times. V usage is TRBV7-3 and J usage is TRBJ1-6; TRBD1 might be the D (5 bases). CDR1 is SGHTA and CDR2 is FQGTGA in the germline V gene. V was shortened by 5 bases and J by 7 bases, with 15 bases between the two germline ends. This CDR3 region has 15 residues. CDR3 sequence reads: CASSPLPRGNSPLHF. Written as DNA, the CDR3 is TGTGCCAGCAGCCCCCTACCTCGGGGGAATTCACCCCTCCACTTT.

In its sample, this clonotype was seen once. At one end the junction does not follow the germline gene, possibly because of a read error. The V call is TRBV28, the J call TRBJ2-7; tentatively, D is TRBD1 (5 bases). Germline V gene sequence: CDR1 MDHEN, CDR2 SYDVKM. CDR3 size: 15 residues. The CDR3, as DNA: TGTGCCAGCCGTTTTCGAAGGGGCCGGTCCTACGAGCAGTACTTC. It encodes CASRFRRGRSYEQYF.

This clonotype was detected only once. The chain joins TRBV5-1 to TRBJ2-5; weak D call: TRBD1 (5 bases). V gave up 1 base and J gave up 2 bases, with 12 bases separating them. The CDR3 is 15 residues long. Germline V gives CDR1 SGHRS, CDR2 YFSETQ. The CDR3 loop reads CASSLRQPKQETQYF. The CDR3 DNA follows: TGCGCCAGCAGCTTGCGACAGCCGAAGCAAGAGACCCAGTACTTC.

The genes are TRBV12-3 or TRBV12-4 and TRBJ2-6; 8 nucleotides align to TRBD1. The CDR3 covers 15 residues. J was trimmed by 0 bases and V by 8 bases; bases with no gene match: 3. In DNA, the CDR3 is TGTGCCAGCGGACAGGGCGGCTCTGGGGCCAACGTCCTGACTTTC. Translated, it gives CASGQGGSGANVLTF.

The chain couples TRBV6-1 to TRBJ2-3; tentatively, D is TRBD1 or TRBD2 (5 bases each). There are 14 residues in the CDR3. Germline V gene sequence: CDR1 MNHNS, CDR2 SASEGT. V was shortened by 10 bases and J by 4 bases, with 18 bases between the two germline ends. The CDR3 coding sequence is TGTGCCACCTTAAGCGACCGGGGCGCAGATACGCAGTATTTT. Residues: CATLSDRGADTQYF.

The chain carries TRBV5-1 and TRBJ1-1; D possibly corresponds to TRBD1 (5 bases). The CDR3 totals 13 residues. CDR1 and CDR2 (germline): SGHRS, YFSETQ. The V end was cut by 4 bases, the J end by 3 bases, with 10 bases between. The DNA of the CDR3 is TGCGCCAGCAGCCAAGAACAGGACACTGAAGCTTTCTTT. It specifies CASSQEQDTEAFF. The full variable domain, its missing parts supplied by reference TRBV5-1 and TRBJ1-1, is KAGVTQTPRYLIKTRGQQVTLSCSPISGHRSVSWYQQTPGQGLQFLFEYFSETQRNKGNFPGRFSGRQFSNSRSEMNVSTLELGDSALYLCASSQEQDTEAFFGQGTRLTVV.